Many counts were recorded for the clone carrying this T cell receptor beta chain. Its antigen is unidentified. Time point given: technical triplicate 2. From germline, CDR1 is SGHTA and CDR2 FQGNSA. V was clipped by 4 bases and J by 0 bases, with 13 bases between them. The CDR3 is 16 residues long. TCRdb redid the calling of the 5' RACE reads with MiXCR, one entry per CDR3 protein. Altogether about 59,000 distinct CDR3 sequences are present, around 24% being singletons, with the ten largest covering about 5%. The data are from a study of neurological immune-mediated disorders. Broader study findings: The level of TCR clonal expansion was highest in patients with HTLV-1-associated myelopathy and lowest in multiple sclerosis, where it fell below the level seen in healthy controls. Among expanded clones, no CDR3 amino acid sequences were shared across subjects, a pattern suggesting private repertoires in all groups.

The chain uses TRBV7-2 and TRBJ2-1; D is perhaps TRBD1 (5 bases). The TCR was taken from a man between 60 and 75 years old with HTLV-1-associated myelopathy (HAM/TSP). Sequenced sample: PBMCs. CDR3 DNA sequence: TGTGCCAGCAGCTCCCTAGACAGTCACTCCTACAATGAGCAGTTCTTC. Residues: CASSSLDSHSYNEQFF.